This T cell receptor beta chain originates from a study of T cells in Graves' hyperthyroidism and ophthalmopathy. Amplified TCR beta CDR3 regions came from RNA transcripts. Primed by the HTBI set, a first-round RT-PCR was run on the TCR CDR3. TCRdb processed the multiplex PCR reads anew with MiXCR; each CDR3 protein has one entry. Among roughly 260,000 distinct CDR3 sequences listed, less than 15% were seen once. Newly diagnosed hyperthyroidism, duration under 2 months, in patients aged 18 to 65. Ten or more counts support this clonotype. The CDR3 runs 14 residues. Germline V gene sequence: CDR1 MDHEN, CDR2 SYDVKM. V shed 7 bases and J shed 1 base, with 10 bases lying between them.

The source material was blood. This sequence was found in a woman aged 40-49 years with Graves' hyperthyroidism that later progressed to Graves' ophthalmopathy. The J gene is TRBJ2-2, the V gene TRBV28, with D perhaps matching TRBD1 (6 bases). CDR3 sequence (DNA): TGTGCCAGCACACAGGGTCAGAACACCGGGGAGCTGTTTTTT. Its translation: CASTQGQNTGELFF.